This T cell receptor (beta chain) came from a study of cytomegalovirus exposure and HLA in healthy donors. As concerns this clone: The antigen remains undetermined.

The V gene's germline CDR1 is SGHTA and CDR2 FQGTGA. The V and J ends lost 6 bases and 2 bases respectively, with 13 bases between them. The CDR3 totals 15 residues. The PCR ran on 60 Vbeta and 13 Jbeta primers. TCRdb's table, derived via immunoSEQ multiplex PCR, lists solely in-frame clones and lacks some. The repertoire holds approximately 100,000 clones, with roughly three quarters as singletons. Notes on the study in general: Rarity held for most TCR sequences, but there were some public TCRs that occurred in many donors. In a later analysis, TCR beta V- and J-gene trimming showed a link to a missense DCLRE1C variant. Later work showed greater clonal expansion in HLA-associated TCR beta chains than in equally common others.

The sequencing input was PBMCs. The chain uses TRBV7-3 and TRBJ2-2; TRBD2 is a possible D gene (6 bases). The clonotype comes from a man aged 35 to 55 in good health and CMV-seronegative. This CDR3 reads CASRGGGVNTGELFF. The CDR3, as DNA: TGTGCCAGCAGGGGTGGAGGGGTCAACACCGGGGAGCTGTTTTTT.